This T cell receptor (beta chain) emerged from a study of siplizumab effects on memory and regulatory T cells. Study conclusions and caveats: Naive T cells were seen as more diverse than memory cells and as major alloresponse contributors.

In regard to this clone: Its antigen is still unknown.

There are 16 residues in the CDR3. Germline lookup yields CDR1 SGHRS and CDR2 YFSETQ. V gave up 2 bases and J gave up 2 bases, with 16 bases separating them. Using immunoSEQ multiplex PCR, the repertoire was profiled, and TCRdb retains in-frame clones only, with some absent. The data hold 85,000 to 130,000 clones, with roughly nine tenths observed a single time. This clonotype originated in a human donor in good health. The source material was Tregs sorted from blood. This chain joins TRBV5-1 and TRBJ1-2, with D possibly TRBD1 on 6 matching bases. The DNA for the CDR3 is TGCGCCAGCAGCTTACCATCTACAGGGACCAACTATGGCTACACCTTC. Translated: CASSLPSTGTNYGYTF.